This T cell receptor beta chain emerged from a study of blood T cell repertoires in COVID-19. Across the study: Acute and convalescent COVID-19 specimens originated in the United States, Italy and Spain. In each case, the material was cDNA or gDNA derived from T cells, B-cell-depleted T cells, or PBMCs.

Participant ages covered roughly 18 to 89 years across around 25 US areas. Profiled with immunoSEQ multiplex PCR; TCRdb holds only in-frame clones, not every one. The data show 200,000 to 250,000 clones, more than 80% seen once. CDR1 LNHDA and CDR2 SQIVND come from the germline V gene (reference sequence). The CDR3 contains 16 residues. Between the trimmed V and J ends, which lost 6 bases and 1 base, there was a span of 18 bases. The V and J genes are TRBV19 and TRBJ1-1; D is uncertain. The origin of this receptor is a woman aged 18-29 years in a cohort exposed to, infected with or recovered from COVID-19 (not recorded which). Sequencing was performed on PBMCs or T cells enriched from blood (not recorded which). The CDR3 loop reads CASSRVDTPGNTEAFF. DNA for the CDR3: TGTGCCAGTAGCCGAGTCGATACTCCAGGGAACACTGAAGCTTTCTTT.